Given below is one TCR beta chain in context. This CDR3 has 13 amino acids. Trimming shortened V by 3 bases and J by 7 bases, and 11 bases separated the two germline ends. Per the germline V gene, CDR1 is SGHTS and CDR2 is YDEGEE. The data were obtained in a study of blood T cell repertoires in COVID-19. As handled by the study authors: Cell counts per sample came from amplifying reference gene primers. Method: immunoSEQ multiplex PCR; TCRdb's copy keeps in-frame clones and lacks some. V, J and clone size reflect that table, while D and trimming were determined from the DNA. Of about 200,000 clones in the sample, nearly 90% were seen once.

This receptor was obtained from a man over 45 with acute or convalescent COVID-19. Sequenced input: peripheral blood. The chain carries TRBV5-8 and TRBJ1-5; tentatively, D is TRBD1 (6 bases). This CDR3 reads CASSWGRGQPQHF. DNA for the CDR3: TGTGCCAGCAGCTGGGGTAGGGGGCAGCCCCAGCATTTT.